The sample holds many counts of the clone carrying this T cell receptor beta chain. Antigen specificity is unknown. These data are taken from a study of identical twins. A universal primer binding site was introduced by template switching. The final cDNA contained unique molecular identifiers. TCRdb recomputed calls from the 5' RACE reads with MiXCR, one row per CDR3 protein. The data contain 550,000 to 700,000 distinct CDR3 sequences, 9% to 10% of them seen just once; the ten biggest clones take up 2.5% to 3.5%. There are 13 residues in the CDR3. With 7 bases removed from V and 4 bases from J, the gap between germline ends came to 10 bases. Study-level results: Models predicted less out-of-frame TCR alpha sharing in monozygotic twins than was found. There is a chance that invariant MAIT and iNKT cells partially muddied zero-insertion analyses.

The sample was also linked to a second study, of yellow fever vaccine responses in identical twins.

This clonotype originated in a woman aged 18-29 years in good health. The chain is built from TRBV12-3 or TRBV12-4 and TRBJ2-2, with D uncertain. Sequencing was performed on PBMCs. The CDR3 here is CASTLTLTGELFF. DNA for the CDR3: TGTGCCAGCACCCTGACTCTCACCGGGGAGCTGTTTTTT.